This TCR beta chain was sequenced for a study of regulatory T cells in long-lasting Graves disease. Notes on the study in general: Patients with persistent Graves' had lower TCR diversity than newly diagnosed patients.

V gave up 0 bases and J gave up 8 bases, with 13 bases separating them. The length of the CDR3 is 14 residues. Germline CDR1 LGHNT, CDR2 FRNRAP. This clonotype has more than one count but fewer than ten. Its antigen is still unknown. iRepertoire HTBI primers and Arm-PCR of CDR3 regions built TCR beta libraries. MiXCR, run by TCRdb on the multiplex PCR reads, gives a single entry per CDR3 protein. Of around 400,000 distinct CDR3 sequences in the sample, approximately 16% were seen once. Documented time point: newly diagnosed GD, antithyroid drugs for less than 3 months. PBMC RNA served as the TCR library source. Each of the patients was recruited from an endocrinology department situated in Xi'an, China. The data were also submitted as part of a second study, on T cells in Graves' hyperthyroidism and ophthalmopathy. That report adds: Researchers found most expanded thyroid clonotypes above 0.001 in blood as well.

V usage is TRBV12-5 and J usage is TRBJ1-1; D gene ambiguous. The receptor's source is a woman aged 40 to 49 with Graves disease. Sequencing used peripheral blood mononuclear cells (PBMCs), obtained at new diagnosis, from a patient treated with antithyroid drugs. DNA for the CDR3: TGTGCTAGTGGTTTGGTACGGACCCCGACCGAAGCTTTCTTT. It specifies CASGLVRTPTEAFF. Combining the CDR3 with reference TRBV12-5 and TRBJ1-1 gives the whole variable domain DARVTQTPRHKVTEMGQEVTMRCQPILGHNTVFWYRQTMMQGLELLAYFRNRAPLDDSGMPKDRFSAEMPDATLATLKIQPSEPRDSAVYFCASGLVRTPTEAFFGQGTRLTVV.